The present entry profiles one T cell receptor (beta chain) with its context. After extraction with the RNeasy kit, roughly 0.45 to 1 ug of the RNA was reverse transcribed using random hexamers. By means of immunoSEQ multiplex PCR, TCR beta CDR3 spanning 54 Vbeta and 13 Jbeta underwent amplification. From the immunoSEQ multiplex PCR reads, TCRdb called clonotypes with MiXCR, one entry per CDR3 protein. The repertoire holds 160,000 or so distinct CDR3 sequences, with approximately 96% as singletons. This sample stems from a study of CD8 T cells in Susac syndrome. V lost 2 bases, J lost 0 bases, and 17 bases lay in between. From germline, CDR1 is SQVTM and CDR2 ANQGSEA. The length of the CDR3 is 16 residues.

The chain uses TRBV29-1 and TRBJ2-7; D perhaps matches TRBD2 (5 bases). This TCR was recovered from a human donor with multiple sclerosis. What was sequenced was CD8+ T cells from PBMCs. The CDR3 protein is CSVESEASRSSYEQYF. CDR3 nucleotide sequence: TGCAGCGTTGAATCTGAGGCTAGCCGTAGCTCCTACGAGCAGTACTTC.